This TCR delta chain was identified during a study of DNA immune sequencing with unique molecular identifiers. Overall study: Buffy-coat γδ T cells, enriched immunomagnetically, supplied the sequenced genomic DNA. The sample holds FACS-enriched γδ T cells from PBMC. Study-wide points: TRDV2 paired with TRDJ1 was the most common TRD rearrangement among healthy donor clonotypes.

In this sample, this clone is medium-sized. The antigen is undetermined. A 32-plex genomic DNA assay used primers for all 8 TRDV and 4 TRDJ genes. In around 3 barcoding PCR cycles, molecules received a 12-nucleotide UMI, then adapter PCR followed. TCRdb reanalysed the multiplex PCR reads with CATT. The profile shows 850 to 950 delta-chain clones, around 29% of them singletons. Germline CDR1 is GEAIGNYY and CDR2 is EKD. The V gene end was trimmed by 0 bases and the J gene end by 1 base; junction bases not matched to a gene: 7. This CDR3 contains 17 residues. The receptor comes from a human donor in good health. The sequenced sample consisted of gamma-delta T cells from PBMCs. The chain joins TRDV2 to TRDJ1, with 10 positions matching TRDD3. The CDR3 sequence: CACDTLVLGDPTDKLIF. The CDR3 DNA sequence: TGTGCCTGTGACACCCTTGTACTGGGGGATCCCACCGATAAACTCATCTTT.